This T cell receptor beta chain was documented in a study of CD8 T cells in Susac syndrome. Remarks on this clonotype: What it binds is not known.

General study points: The authors acknowledged that the study's TCR sequencing and HLA analysis involved relatively few individuals.

The trim removed 3 bases at V and 9 bases at J, leaving 6 bases unmatched. The CDR3 has 14 amino acids. CDR1 is DFQATT and CDR2 is SNEGSKA in the germline V gene (reference sequence). The T cells that were sequenced for TCR beta were CD8+ and CD4+ cells from blood. 0.5 to 1 ug RNA was reverse transcribed with random hexamers. Amplification of TCR beta CDR3 by immunoSEQ multiplex PCR spanned 54 Vbeta and 13 Jbeta. TCRdb passed the immunoSEQ multiplex PCR reads through MiXCR, listing each CDR3 protein once. Altogether about 140,000 distinct CDR3 sequences are present, 94% being singletons, with the ten largest covering roughly 0.27%.

The rearrangement joins TRBV20-1 to TRBJ2-1, with 12 bases aligning to TRBD2. The receptor was derived from a human donor in good health. Specimen: CD8+ T cells from PBMCs. CDR3 nucleotide sequence: TGCAGTGCTAGCAGGGCTAGCGGGAGGGCTGAGCAGTTCTTC. This translates into CSASRASGRAEQFF.